The 14 T cell receptor beta chains reported below all come from one sample, sequenced in a study of breast tumors, draining lymph nodes, adjacent tissues. Breast cancer patients provided tissue from their axillary draining lymph nodes. TCRdb reprocessed the multiplex PCR reads with MiXCR, giving one entry per CDR3 protein. The sample shows some 140,000 distinct CDR3 sequences, about 20% of them seen only once. The sequencing sample was made of axillary lymph node tissue. The receptor set was obtained from a female donor with breast cancer. Some clones in this sample may be carry-over from other donors' samples.

There are many counts of this clonotype. This sequence joins TRBV6-1 and TRBJ2-3; TRBD2 aligns across 8 bases. The V gene end was trimmed by 3 bases and the J gene end by 3 bases; junction bases not matched to a gene: 8. This CDR3 comprises 16 residues. Germline CDR1 reads MNHNS; CDR2 reads SASEGT. The CDR3 nucleotides are TGTGCCAGCAGTGACGGACTAGCTATTGGTACAGATACGCAGTATTTT. Amino acid sequence: CASSDGLAIGTDTQYF.

This clonotype was recorded at least ten times. The chain couples TRBV24-1 to TRBJ1-3, with unresolved D. The CDR3 has 12 amino acids. V was clipped by 1 base and J by 4 bases, with 1 base between them. Germline V gene data show CDR1 as KGHDR and CDR2 as SFDVKD. CDR3 DNA sequence: TGTGCCACCAGTGATTTCGGAAACACCATATATTTT. It specifies CATSDFGNTIYF.

This clonotype was observed many times. CDR3 loop: CASSLRFRQGEDTQYF. In DNA, the CDR3 is TGTGCCAGCAGCTTAAGATTCCGGCAGGGGGAAGATACGCAGTATTTT. The chain combines TRBV7-8 with TRBJ2-3; TRBD1 aligns across 7 bases. Germline V gene sequence: CDR1 SGHVS, CDR2 FQNEAQ. V lost 2 bases, J lost 5 bases, and 10 bases stayed unmatched. The CDR3 has 16 residues.

The chain carries TRBV27 and TRBJ1-5, with D hard to call. Between the trimmed V and J ends, which lost 1 base and 0 bases, there was a span of 13 bases. Per germline, CDR1 MNHEY and CDR2 SMNVEV (reference sequence). The CDR3 covers 17 residues. CDR3 residues: CASSLYRTLDSNQPQHF. In DNA form, the CDR3 reads TGTGCCAGCAGTTTATATCGGACCCTTGATAGCAATCAGCCCCAGCATTTT.

This clonotype was detected many times. The chain recombines TRBV19 with TRBJ2-7; TRBD1 is a possible D gene (6 bases). Per germline, CDR1 LNHDA and CDR2 SQIVND (reference sequence). This CDR3 spans 14 amino acids. V lost 5 bases and J 0 bases, leaving 11 bases between the germline ends. Here the CDR3 reads CASSGGLGSYEQYF. Written as DNA, the CDR3 is TGTGCCAGTAGTGGGGGCCTTGGCTCCTACGAGCAGTACTTC.

This rearrangement joins TRBV10-3 to TRBJ2-3; a possible D gene is TRBD1 (7 bases). V lost 5 bases to trimming and J lost 2 bases, with 14 bases between them. CDR1 and CDR2 (germline): ENHRY, SYGVKD. The CDR3 covers 15 residues. The chain's CDR3 is CAISPGGIDTDTQYF. The CDR3 DNA follows: TGTGCCATCAGTCCAGGGGGGATCGACACAGATACGCAGTATTTT.

This clonotype was found a few times. The chain couples TRBV9 to TRBJ2-1; the D gene is possibly TRBD2 (7 bases). The CDR3 extends over 14 amino acids. Trimming shortened V by 3 bases and J by 4 bases, and 11 bases separated the two germline ends. Germline V gives CDR1 SGDLS, CDR2 YYNGEE. The CDR3 DNA reads as TGTGCCAGCAGCGAAGGGGGGGGGTACAATGAGCAGTTCTTC. As protein: CASSEGGGYNEQFF.

This clonotype showed up just a few times. This chain connects TRBV6-1 to TRBJ1-4, with D possibly TRBD1 on 6 matching bases. The CDR3 spans 13 residues. The V gene lost 7 bases and the J gene lost 4 bases, with 10 bases spanning the gap. The germline CDR1 and CDR2 sequences are MNHNS and SASEGT. CDR3 nucleotides: TGTGCCAGCACGGGACAAATTAATGAAAAACTGTTTTTT. The encoded protein is CASTGQINEKLFF.

This clonotype occurred many times. The chain uses TRBV15 and TRBJ2-1; 7 bases align to TRBD2. This CDR3 is 16 amino acids long. V gave up 0 bases and J gave up 3 bases; unmatched junction bases: 5. CDR1 and CDR2 (germline): LNHNV, YYDKDF (reference sequence). CDR3 loop: CATSRELATIYNEQFF. In DNA, the CDR3 is TGTGCCACCAGCAGAGAACTAGCGACGATCTACAATGAGCAGTTCTTC. Looking up the rest from reference TRBV15 and TRBJ2-1 gives the full variable domain: DAMVIQNPRYQVTQFGKPVTLSCSQTLNHNVMYWYQQKSSQAPKLLFHYYDKDFNNEADTPDNFQSRRPNTSFCFLDIRSPGLGDTAMYLCATSRELATIYNEQFFGPGTRLTVL.

With regard to this clonotype: A much bigger clone sits one base away, suggesting this may be a read error. V and J are TRBV15 and TRBJ2-7, with TRBD1 as a possible D gene (6 bases). Germline assignment: CDR1 LNHNV and CDR2 YYDKDF (reference sequence). This CDR3 region has 17 residues. The CDR3 loop is CATSRVINRALSYEQCF. In nucleotides, the CDR3 is TGTGCCACCAGCAGAGTCATCAACAGGGCCCTCTCCTACGAGCAGTGCTTC.

On this clonotype: An end of the junction does not agree with germline; a read error may underlie this. The CDR3 DNA reads as TGTGCCAGCCCACCAAGCGCGACACCTAATAATGAAAAACTGTTTTTT. Its translation is CASPPSATPNNEKLFF. This chain connects TRBV18 to TRBJ1-4; the D is unclear. CDR3 length: 16 amino acids. CDR1 and CDR2 (germline): KGHSH, LQKENI.

In this sample, this clonotype turned up many times. The rearrangement links TRBV20-1 to TRBJ2-3; 10 bases agree with TRBD1. The junction had 10 bases not matched to a gene; V was cut back by 4 bases and J by 6 bases. Germline V gives CDR1 DFQATT, CDR2 SNEGSKA (reference sequence). This CDR3 is built from 15 residues. CDR3 in DNA: TGCAGTGCTACCCCATGGGACAGGGGATTGGATACGCAGTATTTT. Its protein product is CSATPWDRGLDTQYF.

This clonotype was recorded at least ten times. The rearrangement uses TRBV11-2 and TRBJ2-7, with 7 bases lining up with TRBD1. Unmatched junction bases numbered 8, after V lost 4 bases and J lost 2 bases. Per germline, CDR1 SGHAT and CDR2 FQNNGV. This CDR3 region has 15 residues. This CDR3 is CASSYHTGDAYEQYF. As DNA, the CDR3 is TGTGCCAGCAGCTACCACACAGGGGACGCCTACGAGCAGTACTTC.

The table lists this clonotype with a count of one. The chain couples TRBV12-3 or TRBV12-4 to TRBJ2-7; weak D call: TRBD1 (6 bases). Between the trimmed V and J ends, which lost 6 bases and 5 bases, there was a span of 14 bases. The CDR3 covers 13 residues. The CDR3 DNA follows: TGTGCCAGCAGACCGGGACATATACACGAGCAGTACTTC. This translates into CASRPGHIHEQYF.